This TCR beta chain is from a study of cytomegalovirus exposure and HLA in healthy donors. The CDR3 spans 13 residues. The germline gives CDR1 SGHRS, CDR2 YFSETQ. J gave up 7 bases and V 4 bases, and 6 bases lay outside the gene matches. A note on this clone: Other DNA sequences of this sample code for an identical CDR3.

The PCR ran on 60 Vbeta and 13 Jbeta primers. Profiling relied on immunoSEQ multiplex PCR, and the TCRdb table lists in-frame clones only, not all of them. This table has some 160,000 clones, about 80% appearing once. Sequenced material: PBMCs. V gene TRBV5-1 combines with J gene TRBJ1-2; 8 positions match TRBD1. This sequence was found in a man in his forties or fifties in good health and CMV-seronegative. The CDR3, as DNA: TGCGCCAGCAGCCTAGGACAGGGATTTGGCTACACCTTC. This translates into CASSLGQGFGYTF.